This TCR beta chain is from a study of cytomegalovirus exposure and HLA in healthy donors. Study-level results: Investigators reported fewer than 200 TCR beta chains as tied to cytomegalovirus. Confirmation in vitro established that a few CMV-associated chains were specific for CMV antigens.

The PCR contained 60 Vbeta and 13 Jbeta primers. Assay: immunoSEQ multiplex PCR; the TCRdb copy retains only in-frame clones and omits some. The data hold just under 250,000 clones, with 82% observed a single time. Details on this clone: Its antigen is unidentified.

The germline V gene has CDR1 LNHDA and CDR2 SQIVND (reference sequence). CDR3 length equals 11 residues. V lost 5 bases, J lost 13 bases, and 14 bases lay in between. The genes are TRBV19 and TRBJ1-2; D gene uncertain. This TCR derives from a woman between 35 and 50 years old in good health and CMV-seropositive. The sample consisted of PBMCs. Here the CDR3 reads CASSFGRDVTF. The CDR3 region has the DNA TGTGCCAGTAGTTTCGGACGGGATGTCACCTTC.